Below are 32 T cell receptor beta chains sequenced from a single sample in a study of cytomegalovirus exposure and HLA in healthy donors. The PCR had 60 Vbeta and 13 Jbeta primers. Sequenced by immunoSEQ multiplex PCR; TCRdb stores in-frame clones only, minus some. The sample has a few hundred thousand clones; about 93% are singletons. Sequencing was performed on PBMCs. The receptors were gathered from a girl aged 2 to 10 in good health and CMV-seronegative.

The V call is TRBV5-1, the J call TRBJ2-7, with TRBD1 identical over 10 bases. Germline loops: CDR1 SGHRS, CDR2 YFSETQ. Trimming took 0 bases from V and 3 from J; bases not matched to a gene: 6. The CDR3 loop spans 16 amino acids. The CDR3 nucleotides are TGCGCCAGCAGCTTGGGACAGGGGGCTTGGAACTACGAGCAGTACTTC. Translated: CASSLGQGAWNYEQYF.

This clone is a singleton in its sample. V is TRBV9 and J is TRBJ1-2, with no clear D. In germline, CDR1 is SGDLS, CDR2 YYNGEE. The V end lost 0 bases, the J end lost 3 bases, and 15 bases lay between the germline ends. This CDR3 spans 16 amino acids. The CDR3 spells CASSVGSAGEDYGYTF. CDR3 coding DNA: TGTGCCAGCAGCGTAGGTAGCGCGGGAGAGGACTATGGCTACACCTTC.

V usage is TRBV30 and J usage is TRBJ2-2, with 11 bases fitting TRBD2. CDR3 size: 15 residues. The germline CDR1 and CDR2 sequences are GTSNPN and SVGIG (reference sequence). J gave up 5 bases and V 4 bases, and 6 bases lay outside the gene matches. The CDR3 bases are TGTGCCTGGAAGCTAGGACTAGCGGGTACCGGGGAGCTGTTTTTT. Amino acids: CAWKLGLAGTGELFF.

J is TRBJ2-1 and V is TRBV5-5, with TRBD2 matching 14 bases. Germline V lookup: CDR1 SGHKS, CDR2 YYEKEE (reference sequence). V shed 0 bases and J 9 bases; nucleotides not matched to a gene: 5. The length of the CDR3 is 16 residues. The CDR3 nucleotides read TGTGCCAGCAGCTTGGGACTAGCGGGAGGGCTGGCTGAGCAGTTCTTC. Its protein product is CASSLGLAGGLAEQFF.

The chain is built from TRBV4-2 and TRBJ2-7, with D hard to call. V gave up 6 bases and J gave up 0 bases, with 9 bases separating them. The CDR3 is made up of 13 amino acids. Germline V gives CDR1 LGHNA, CDR2 YNFKEQ. The CDR3 region is CASRHISSYEQYF. The DNA of the CDR3 is TGTGCCAGCAGACATATAAGCTCCTACGAGCAGTACTTC.

The genes are TRBV7-2 and TRBJ1-1, with 9 bases identical to TRBD1. The V gene end was trimmed by 4 bases and the J gene end by 4 bases; junction bases not matched to a gene: 7. The length of the CDR3 is 15 residues. Germline loops: CDR1 SGHTA, CDR2 FQGNSA. The CDR3 spells CASSSQTGGSTEAFF. CDR3 bases: TGTGCCAGCAGCTCCCAGACAGGGGGGAGCACTGAAGCTTTCTTT.

The chain joins TRBV18 to TRBJ2-2, with TRBD1 matching 7 bases. V lost 6 bases, J lost 1 base, and 17 bases stayed unmatched. CDR3 length: 19 residues. Germline CDR1 and CDR2: KGHSH and LQKENI. The CDR3 DNA reads TGTGCCAGCTCGTCCGGGACAGACTCGGTGGGTTTGAACACCGGGGAGCTGTTTTTT. It specifies CASSSGTDSVGLNTGELFF. Using reference TRBV18 and TRBJ2-2 for the parts outside the CDR3, the full variable domain is NAGVMQNPRHLVRRRGQEARLRCSPMKGHSHVYWYRQLPEEGLKFMVYLQKENIIDESGMPKERFSAEFPKEGPSILRIQQVVRGDSAAYFCASSSGTDSVGLNTGELFFGEGSRLTVL.

The V gene is TRBV15, the J gene TRBJ2-6, with D maybe TRBD1 (5 bases). V was cut by 5 bases and J by 2 bases, with 10 bases left in between. The CDR3 loop spans 15 amino acids. CDR1 is LNHNV and CDR2 is YYDKDF in the germline V gene (reference sequence). The CDR3: CATSGHRTGANVLTF. The CDR3 nucleotides are TGTGCCACCAGCGGTCACAGGACTGGGGCCAACGTCCTGACTTTC.

The CDR3 sequence is CASSPQGASQPQHF. For the CDR3, the DNA is TGTGCCAGCAGTCCACAGGGGGCTAGTCAGCCCCAGCATTTT. The chain carries TRBV6-4 and TRBJ1-5, with 9 bases that match TRBD1. The CDR3 extends over 14 amino acids. The germline V gene encodes CDR1 MRHNA and CDR2 SNTAGT. Trimming removed 5 bases from V and 6 bases from J; junction bases left unmatched: 5.

V gene TRBV25-1 combines with J gene TRBJ2-2; D is unresolved. Trimming removed 4 bases from V and 1 base from J, with 4 bases in between. The CDR3 has 13 residues. Germline CDR1 reads MGHDK; CDR2 reads SYGVNS. In DNA form, the CDR3 reads TGTGCCAGCAGTGGGAGGAACACCGGGGAGCTGTTTTTT. Translating gives CASSGRNTGELFF.

This chain uses TRBV6-5 with TRBJ1-1; weak D call: TRBD1 (6 bases). CDR1 and CDR2 from the germline V gene are MNHEY and SVGAGI. This CDR3 contains 15 residues. V lost 1 base and J lost 2, with 11 bases in between. The CDR3 DNA reads as TGTGCCAGCAGTTACTACGGACAGAGTAACACTGAAGCTTTCTTT. Protein: CASSYYGQSNTEAFF.

The chain has TRBV5-4 and TRBJ2-5; tentatively, D is TRBD2 (5 bases). This CDR3 is 14 amino acids long. Trimming cost V 0 bases and J 3 bases, with 9 bases left between them. Germline CDR1 and CDR2: SGHNT and YYREEE (reference sequence). The CDR3 sequence is CASSLADLEETQYF. In nucleotides, the CDR3 is TGTGCCAGCAGCTTGGCGGACTTAGAAGAGACCCAGTACTTC.

In nucleotides, the CDR3 is TGTGCCAGCAGTTACGGGACAGGGACCTACGAGCAGTACTTC. Translated: CASSYGTGTYEQYF. This rearrangement joins TRBV5-6 to TRBJ2-5, with 9 bases lining up with TRBD1. The DNA end favors TRBJ2-7, so the J call may be wrong. The CDR3 is 14 amino acids. Germline CDR1 is SGHDT and CDR2 is YYEEEE.

The rearrangement uses TRBV5-1 and TRBJ2-7; D is perhaps TRBD2 (5 bases). The CDR3 sequence is 15 residues long. Trimming cost V 2 bases and J 5 bases, with 17 bases left between them. Germline assignment: CDR1 SGHRS and CDR2 YFSETQ. CDR3 DNA sequence: TGCGCCAGCAGCTTCGGGTCGACCGGGGTAAACGAGCAGTACTTC. It codes for CASSFGSTGVNEQYF.

The gene calls are TRBV5-1 and TRBJ1-2, with TRBD1 as a possible D gene (6 bases). The CDR3 spans 15 residues. V lost 7 bases to trimming and J lost 2 bases, with 18 bases between them. The germline V gene encodes CDR1 SGHRS and CDR2 YFSETQ. CDR3 in DNA: TGCGCCAGCCGGCTGGGGCAGGGGAAGAACTATGGCTACACCTTC. Amino acid sequence: CASRLGQGKNYGYTF.

The V gene is TRBV7-9, the J gene TRBJ1-6, with TRBD1 matching over 9 bases. Germline values: CDR1 SEHNR, CDR2 FQNEAQ (reference sequence). The junction had 7 bases not matched to a gene; V was cut back by 5 bases and J by 11 bases. The CDR3 runs to 14 residues. CDR3 coding DNA: TGTGCCAGCAGCGAAATCCGGGACAGGGCACCCCTCCACTTT. Its translation is CASSEIRDRAPLHF.

V is TRBV25-1 and J is TRBJ2-5; 9 bases agree with TRBD2. TRBJ2-7 explains the end of the DNA better; the J call may be wrong. The CDR3 is 13 residues long. The germline V gene encodes CDR1 MGHDK and CDR2 SYGVNS. CDR3 amino acids: CASAGLASYEQYF. The CDR3, as DNA: TGTGCCAGCGCGGGACTAGCCTCCTACGAGCAGTACTTC.

This chain joins TRBV10-1 and TRBJ1-4; D unclear. The germline V gene has CDR1 WNHNN and CDR2 SYGVQD (reference sequence). Trimming took off 9 bases at V and 1 base at J, with 24 bases between the two ends. The CDR3 totals 18 residues. The CDR3: CARAAYHSWLETNEKLFF. CDR3 coding DNA: TGCGCCAGAGCGGCATATCACTCTTGGTTGGAAACTAATGAAAAACTGTTTTTT.

The chain carries TRBV10-3 and TRBJ1-1; 7 positions match TRBD1. Germline CDR1 reads ENHRY; CDR2 reads SYGVKD. The CDR3 extends over 14 amino acids. V lost 5 bases to trimming and J lost 1 base; unmatched junction nucleotides: 4. In DNA form, the CDR3 reads TGTGCCATCAGTAGGGGACAGTGGAACACTGAAGCTTTCTTT. Encoded protein: CAISRGQWNTEAFF.

To note about this clone: This CDR3 is also generated by other DNA sequences in the sample. The V and J genes are TRBV28 and TRBJ2-5; unclear D gene. Germline assignment: CDR1 MDHEN and CDR2 SYDVKM. V dropped 6 bases and J dropped 1 base, with 9 bases sitting between them. The CDR3 runs to 13 residues. The CDR3 region is CASSLGGQETQYF. In DNA form, the CDR3 reads TGTGCCAGCAGCCTTGGCGGCCAAGAGACCCAGTACTTC.

This clone was seen once. V and J are TRBV5-8 and TRBJ2-7, with 7 positions matching TRBD2. The CDR3 consists of 13 residues. CDR1 and CDR2 from the germline V gene are SGHTS and YDEGEE. After removal of 3 bases from V and 11 bases from J, the junction contained 11 bases not matched to a gene. CDR3 DNA sequence: TGTGCCAGCAGCTACCGGGAGCTAGCGGATAAGTACTTC. Translated, it gives CASSYRELADKYF. The full variable domain, with the rest looked up from reference TRBV5-8 and TRBJ2-7, is EAGVTQSPTHLIKTRGQQATLRCSPISGHTSVYWYQQALGLGLQFLLWYDEGEERNRGNFPPRFSGRQFPNYSSELNVNALELEDSALYLCASSYRELADKYFGPGTRLTVT.

This rearrangement joins TRBV12-5 to TRBJ1-3; no clear D gene. The CDR3 totals 14 residues. The germline V gene has CDR1 LGHNT and CDR2 FRNRAP. Trimming removed 2 bases at V and 2 bases at J, with 7 bases between. CDR3 DNA sequence: TGTGCTAGTGGTTTGTTAAATGCTGGAAACACCATATATTTT. Translating gives CASGLLNAGNTIYF.

This clone appeared once. The V call is TRBV30, the J call TRBJ1-2; D not certain. The CDR3 covers 16 residues. CDR1 and CDR2 from the germline V gene are GTSNPN and SVGIG (reference sequence). Trimming shortened V by 4 bases and J by 5 bases, and 23 bases separated the two germline ends. The CDR3 is CAWNPAPIAPLYGYTF. The CDR3 DNA follows: TGTGCCTGGAACCCGGCCCCGATAGCCCCTCTATATGGCTACACCTTC.

The count of this clone is one. This rearrangement joins TRBV7-2 to TRBJ2-5, with a weak D call TRBD1 (6 bases). This CDR3 has 13 residues. Germline V gives CDR1 SGHTA, CDR2 FQGNSA. V shed 1 base and J shed 4 bases, with 7 bases lying between them. Here the CDR3 reads CASSLGRGETQYF. In DNA form, the CDR3 reads TGTGCCAGCAGCTTAGGCAGGGGAGAGACCCAGTACTTC.

In this sample, this clone turned up once. This chain links TRBV30 with TRBJ2-1; TRBD2 matches 7 bases. The germline V gene has CDR1 GTSNPN and CDR2 SVGIG (reference sequence). The CDR3 totals 13 residues. The V and J ends lost 1 base and 7 bases, in that order; junction bases with no gene match: 4. The DNA for the CDR3 is TGTGCCTGGAGTGGACTAGCCGGAAATGAGCAGTTCTTC. Translation: CAWSGLAGNEQFF.

The V call is TRBV7-9, the J call TRBJ2-1; TRBD2 matches at 10 bases. Germline assignment: CDR1 SEHNR and CDR2 FQNEAQ (reference sequence). The V and J ends lost 1 base and 8 bases, in that order; junction bases with no gene match: 2. This CDR3 has 14 residues. In DNA, the CDR3 is TGTGCCAGCAGCTTAGAGGGGACTAGCGATGAGCAGTTCTTC. This codes for CASSLEGTSDEQFF.

CDR3 loop: CASSQGDRDRETQYF. CDR3 in DNA: TGCGCCAGCAGCCAAGGGGACAGGGATAGAGAGACCCAGTACTTC. J is TRBJ2-5 and V is TRBV4-1; 9 positions match TRBD1. J was trimmed by 4 bases and V by 1 base; bases with no gene match: 4. The length of the CDR3 is 15 residues. Looked up from germline, CDR1 is MGHRA and CDR2 is YSYEKL.

This clone has a handful of counts. The rearrangement uses TRBV6-1 and TRBJ2-1; 10 positions match TRBD2. The germline V gene has CDR1 MNHNS and CDR2 SASEGT. The CDR3 has 13 residues. The junction had 5 bases not matched to a gene; V was cut back by 8 bases and J by 7 bases. CDR3 bases: TGTGCCAGCCTGAGCGGGGGGGCAAATGAGCAGTTCTTC. This gives the protein CASLSGGANEQFF.

V gene TRBV5-6 combines with J gene TRBJ2-3; tentatively, D is TRBD1 (5 bases). Germline V lookup: CDR1 SGHDT, CDR2 YYEEEE. Trimming removed 0 bases from V and 0 bases from J, with 14 bases in between. The CDR3 sequence is 17 residues long. The CDR3 DNA is TGTGCCAGCAGCTTGGATTTTGTGGGGCAGAGCACAGATACGCAGTATTTT. This translates into CASSLDFVGQSTDTQYF.

The chain links TRBV18 to TRBJ2-3; 7 nucleotides agree with TRBD2. After removal of 2 bases from V and 0 bases from J, the junction contained 17 bases not matched to a gene. Germline V gene lookup returns CDR1 KGHSH and CDR2 LQKENI. This CDR3 comprises 20 residues. The CDR3, as DNA: TGTGCCAGCTCACCAAAGCCTTCGAGCGGGGTTTCGTCTAGCACAGATACGCAGTATTTT. It encodes CASSPKPSSGVSSSTDTQYF.

V gene TRBV27 combines with J gene TRBJ2-1; 9 positions agree with TRBD2. The CDR3 is 12 residues long. V was pared by 10 bases and J by 6 bases, with 4 bases of the junction left unmatched. CDR1 is MNHEY, CDR2 SMNVEV, per germline (reference sequence). The CDR3 region is CATGTSINEQFF. DNA for the CDR3: TGTGCCACCGGGACTAGCATCAATGAGCAGTTCTTC.

The CDR3 nucleotides are TGTGCCAGCAGTACTAACCAAGGGGGGGTTTATGGCTACACCTTC. It is translated as CASSTNQGGVYGYTF. This chain uses TRBV6-5 with TRBJ1-2, with a possible D match to TRBD1 (6 bases). Germline V gives CDR1 MNHEY, CDR2 SVGAGI. The V end lost 5 bases, the J end lost 5 bases, and 18 bases lay between the germline ends. CDR3 length: 15 residues.